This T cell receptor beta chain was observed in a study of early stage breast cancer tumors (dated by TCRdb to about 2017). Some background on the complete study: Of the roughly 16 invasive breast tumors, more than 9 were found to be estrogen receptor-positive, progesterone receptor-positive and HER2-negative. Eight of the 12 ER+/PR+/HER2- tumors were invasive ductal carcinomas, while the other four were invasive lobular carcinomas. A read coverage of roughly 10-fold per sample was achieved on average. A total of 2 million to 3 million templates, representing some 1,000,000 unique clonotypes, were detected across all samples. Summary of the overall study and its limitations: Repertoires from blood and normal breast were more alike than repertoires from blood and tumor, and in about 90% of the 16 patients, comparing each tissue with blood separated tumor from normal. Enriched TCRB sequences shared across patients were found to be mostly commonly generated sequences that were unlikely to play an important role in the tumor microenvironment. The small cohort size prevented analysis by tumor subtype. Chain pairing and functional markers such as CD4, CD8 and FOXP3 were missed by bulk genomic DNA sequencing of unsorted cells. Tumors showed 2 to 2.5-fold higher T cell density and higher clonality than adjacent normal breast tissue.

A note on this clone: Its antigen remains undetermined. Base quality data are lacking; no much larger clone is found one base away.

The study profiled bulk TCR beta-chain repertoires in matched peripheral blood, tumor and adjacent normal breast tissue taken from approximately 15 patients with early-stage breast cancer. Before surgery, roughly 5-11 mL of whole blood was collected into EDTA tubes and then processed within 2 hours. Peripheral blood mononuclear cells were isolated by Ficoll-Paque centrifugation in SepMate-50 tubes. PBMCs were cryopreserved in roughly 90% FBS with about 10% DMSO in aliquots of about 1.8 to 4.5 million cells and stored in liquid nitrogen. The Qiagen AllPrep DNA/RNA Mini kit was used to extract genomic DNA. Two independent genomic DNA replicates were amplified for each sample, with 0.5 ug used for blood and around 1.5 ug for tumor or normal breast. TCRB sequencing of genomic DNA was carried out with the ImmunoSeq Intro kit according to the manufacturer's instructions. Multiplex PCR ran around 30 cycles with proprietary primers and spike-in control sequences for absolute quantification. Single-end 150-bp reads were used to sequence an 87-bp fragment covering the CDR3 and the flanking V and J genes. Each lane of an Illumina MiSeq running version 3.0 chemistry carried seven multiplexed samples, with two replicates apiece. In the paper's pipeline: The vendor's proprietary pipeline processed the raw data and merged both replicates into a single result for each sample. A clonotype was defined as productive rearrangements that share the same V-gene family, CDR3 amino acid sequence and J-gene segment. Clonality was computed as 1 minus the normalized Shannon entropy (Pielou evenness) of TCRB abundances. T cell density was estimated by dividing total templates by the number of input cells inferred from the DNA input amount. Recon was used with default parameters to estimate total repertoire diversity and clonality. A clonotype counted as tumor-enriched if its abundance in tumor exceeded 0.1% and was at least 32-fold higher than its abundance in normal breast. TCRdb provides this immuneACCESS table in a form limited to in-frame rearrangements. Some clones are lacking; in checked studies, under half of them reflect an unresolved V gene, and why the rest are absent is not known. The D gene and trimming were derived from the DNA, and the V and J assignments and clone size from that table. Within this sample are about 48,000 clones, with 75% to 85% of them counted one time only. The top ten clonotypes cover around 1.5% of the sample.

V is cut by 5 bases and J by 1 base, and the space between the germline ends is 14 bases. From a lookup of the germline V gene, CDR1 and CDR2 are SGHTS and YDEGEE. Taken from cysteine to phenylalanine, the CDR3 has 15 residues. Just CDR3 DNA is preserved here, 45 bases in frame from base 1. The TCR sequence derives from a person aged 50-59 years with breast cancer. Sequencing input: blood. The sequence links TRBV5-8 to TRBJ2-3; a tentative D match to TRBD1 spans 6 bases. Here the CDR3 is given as CASSAPTGRTDTQYF. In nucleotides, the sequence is TGTGCCAGCAGTGCCCCGACAGGACGCACAGATACGCAGTATTTT. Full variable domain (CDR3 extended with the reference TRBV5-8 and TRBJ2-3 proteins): EAGVTQSPTHLIKTRGQQATLRCSPISGHTSVYWYQQALGLGLQFLLWYDEGEERNRGNFPPRFSGRQFPNYSSELNVNALELEDSALYLCASSAPTGRTDTQYFGPGTRLTVL.